These 7 T cell receptor beta chains were sequenced from one sample in a study of siplizumab effects on memory and regulatory T cells. The repertoire was sequenced with immunoSEQ multiplex PCR; TCRdb's copy has only in-frame clones and lacks some. In the table there are approximately 100,000 clones, 92% of which are singletons. The sequenced sample consisted of Tregs sorted from blood. These receptors were obtained from a human donor in good health.

The rearrangement links TRBV7-9 to TRBJ2-7; D unresolved. The V end was cut by 1 base, the J end by 6 bases, with 19 bases between. The germline gives CDR1 SEHNR, CDR2 FQNEAQ (reference sequence). This CDR3 has 16 amino acids. For the CDR3, the DNA is TGTGCCAGCAGCTTAGGGCGGACCTGGAGCATGTCCGAGCAGTACTTC. Its translation is CASSLGRTWSMSEQYF.

The chain carries TRBV7-9 and TRBJ2-7; 7 nucleotides line up with TRBD1. Germline V lookup: CDR1 SEHNR, CDR2 FQNEAQ (reference sequence). This CDR3 region has 14 residues. V lost 4 bases and J lost 5; bases outside the gene matches: 8. The CDR3 loop reads CASSYNRGPDEQYF. Here the CDR3 DNA reads TGTGCCAGCAGCTATAACAGGGGCCCTGACGAGCAGTACTTC.

This rearrangement joins TRBV29-1 to TRBJ2-2; a possible D gene is TRBD2 (5 bases). With 6 bases removed from V and 0 bases from J, the gap between germline ends came to 11 bases. The CDR3 sequence is 14 residues long. The germline CDR1 and CDR2 sequences are SQVTM and ANQGSEA. Here the CDR3 DNA reads TGCAGCGTGGCCCGGGATACGAACACCGGGGAGCTGTTTTTT. It codes for CSVARDTNTGELFF.

V is TRBV18 and J is TRBJ2-2; D gene ambiguous. Trimming left V 2 bases short and J 7 bases short, with 14 bases between. Germline CDR1 and CDR2: KGHSH and LQKENI. The CDR3 sequence is 15 residues long. The CDR3 DNA sequence: TGTGCCAGCTCACCATTTATTACAACGGACGGGGAGCTGTTTTTT. This translates into CASSPFITTDGELFF.

The rearrangement uses TRBV11-3 and TRBJ2-1, with D possibly TRBD2 on 6 matching bases. V was pared by 3 bases and J by 4 bases, with 10 bases between. CDR1 and CDR2 from the germline V gene are SGHNT and YENEEA. This CDR3 region has 14 residues. In DNA form, the CDR3 reads TGTGCCAGCAGCTTGGAGGGTTCATACAATGAGCAGTTCTTC. Translating gives CASSLEGSYNEQFF.

V usage is TRBV5-4 and J usage is TRBJ2-2; 15 nucleotides agree with TRBD2. The CDR3 totals 19 residues. Germline V gives CDR1 SGHNT, CDR2 YYREEE (reference sequence). V dropped 0 bases and J dropped 1; count of bases not matched to a gene: 4. The CDR3 DNA sequence: TGTGCCAGCAGCTTGGAGGGACTAGCGGGGGGCCAGAACACCGGGGAGCTGTTTTTT. Its protein product is CASSLEGLAGGQNTGELFF. Based on the CDR3 plus reference TRBV5-4 and TRBJ2-2, the full variable domain is ETGVTQSPTHLIKTRGQQVTLRCSSQSGHNTVSWYQQALGQGPQFIFQYYREEENGRGNFPPRFSGLQFPNYSSELNVNALELDDSALYLCASSLEGLAGGQNTGELFFGEGSRLTVL.

The chain has TRBV6-6 and TRBJ1-1; D is undetermined. CDR1 and CDR2 from the germline V gene are MNHNY and SVGAGI (reference sequence). The germline V and J ends were trimmed by 6 bases and 7 bases, with 9 bases remaining between them. The CDR3 contains 11 residues. The CDR3 region has the DNA TGTGCCAGCAGGACGGGCGGTGAAGCTTTCTTT. It is translated as CASRTGGEAFF.